This T cell receptor beta chain came from a study of blood T cell repertoires in COVID-19. As for the study in general: Acute-phase and convalescent COVID-19 samples originated in the United States, Italy and Spain.

The authors' processing: Researchers report that nucleated cell counts were estimated from reference gene primer amplification. The protocol was immunoSEQ multiplex PCR, while the TCRdb copy is restricted to in-frame clones and leaves out a portion. The DNA was the basis for D and trimming; V, J and clone size are from that table. The table lists about 43,000 clones, about 90% of them singletons. V gave up 7 bases and J gave up 6 bases; unmatched junction bases: 8. This CDR3 has 14 amino acids. Germline assignment: CDR1 MNHEY and CDR2 SVGAGI. The TCR originated in an elderly woman with active COVID-19. The chain carries TRBV6-5 and TRBJ1-5; TRBD1 agrees at 8 bases. The sequenced sample was peripheral blood. In DNA, the CDR3 is TGTGCCAGCAACACGGACAGGGTATGTCAGCCCCAGCATTTT. Translation gives CASNTDRVCQPQHF.